This passage covers 26 T cell receptor beta chains from one sample sequenced in a study of shared clonotypes between healthy human individuals. Clones were read by immunoSEQ multiplex PCR, and TCRdb kept only the in-frame ones, dropping some. The data hold hundreds of thousands of clones, with approximately 96% observed a single time. CD45RO-negative, CCR7-positively selected cells formed the naive CD8 fraction, excluding terminally differentiated effector memory CD45RA+ cells. Specimen: naive CD8+ T cells sorted from blood. The receptors stem from a woman in her 30s in good health.

This clone has a single count. The gene calls are TRBV5-1 and TRBJ1-2; 8 positions agree with TRBD1. V gave up 1 base and J gave up 0 bases; unmatched junction bases: 5. This CDR3 has 16 residues. Germline V gives CDR1 SGHRS, CDR2 YFSETQ. This chain's CDR3 is CASSLNRGTSNYGYTF. The CDR3 nucleotides read TGCGCCAGCAGCTTGAACAGGGGGACTTCTAACTATGGCTACACCTTC.

Regarding this clone: The same CDR3 is also encoded by other DNA sequences in this sample. The J gene is TRBJ2-3, the V gene TRBV28; D is possibly TRBD1 (6 bases). The CDR3 has 14 amino acids. The V gene's germline CDR1 is MDHEN and CDR2 SYDVKM. V was trimmed by 3 bases and J by 1 base, leaving 8 bases between them. The CDR3 region has the DNA TGTGCCAGCAGTTTGGCAGGGGGCACAGATACGCAGTATTTT. Protein: CASSLAGGTDTQYF. The full variable domain, completed using reference TRBV28 and TRBJ2-3, is DVKVTQSSRYLVKRTGEKVFLECVQDMDHENMFWYRQDPGLGLRLIYFSYDVKMKEKGDIPEGYSVSREKKERFSLILESASTNQTSMYLCASSLAGGTDTQYFGPGTRLTVL.

About this clone itself: This specimen includes other DNA sequences encoding the same CDR3. The J gene is TRBJ2-1, the V gene TRBV27, with TRBD2 matching over 7 bases. The trim removed 0 bases at V and 4 bases at J, leaving 6 bases unmatched. The CDR3 runs to 16 residues. Looked up from germline, CDR1 is MNHEY and CDR2 is SMNVEV (reference sequence). CDR3 sequence: CASSLSGGSGYNEQFF. The CDR3 DNA follows: TGTGCCAGCAGTTTATCTGGCGGGAGTGGGTACAATGAGCAGTTCTTC.

The chain uses TRBV7-3 and TRBJ1-5; the D is unclear. Germline assignment: CDR1 SGHTA and CDR2 FQGTGA. V lost 1 base and J lost 3, with 10 bases in between. The CDR3 loop spans 15 amino acids. CDR3 coding DNA: TGTGCCAGCAGCTTAAAGTCGAGGGTCAATCAGCCCCAGCATTTT. Amino acid sequence: CASSLKSRVNQPQHF.

The chain recombines TRBV28 with TRBJ1-5, with TRBD1 identical over 7 bases. Germline V lookup: CDR1 MDHEN, CDR2 SYDVKM. Trimming cost V 8 bases and J 2 bases; bases outside gene matches: 12. The CDR3 is 16 amino acids. In DNA, the CDR3 is TGTGCCAGCTCCTGCAGGGGGGGGTTCGGCAATCAGCCCCAGCATTTT. The encoded protein is CASSCRGGFGNQPQHF. Full variable domain (missing parts from reference TRBV28 and TRBJ1-5): DVKVTQSSRYLVKRTGEKVFLECVQDMDHENMFWYRQDPGLGLRLIYFSYDVKMKEKGDIPEGYSVSREKKERFSLILESASTNQTSMYLCASSCRGGFGNQPQHFGDGTRLSIL.

V is TRBV19 and J is TRBJ2-1; D possibly corresponds to TRBD2 (6 bases). Between the trimmed V and J ends, which lost 5 bases and 6 bases, there was a span of 11 bases. The CDR3 loop spans 13 amino acids. Germline loops: CDR1 LNHDA, CDR2 SQIVND (reference sequence). CDR3 nucleotide sequence: TGTGCCAGTAGTCTCCGGGGACTCAATGAGCAGTTCTTC. Translated: CASSLRGLNEQFF.

This sequence joins TRBV13 and TRBJ1-3, with D tentatively TRBD1 (6 bases). V was clipped by 4 bases and J by 13 bases, with 14 bases between them. The length of the CDR3 is 12 residues. Germline CDR1 PRHDT, CDR2 FYEKMQ (reference sequence). CDR3 residues: CASSSPRTEIYF. In DNA form, the CDR3 reads TGTGCCAGCAGCTCCCCCCGGACAGAGATATATTTT.

The gene calls are TRBV19 and TRBJ1-1, with D unresolved. The germline V gene encodes CDR1 LNHDA and CDR2 SQIVND (reference sequence). The V gene lost 11 bases and the J gene lost 1 base, with 17 bases spanning the gap. This CDR3 comprises 14 residues. CDR3 DNA: TGTGCCTCGGCGGGGAGGGTCCGGAACACTGAAGCTTTCTTT. As protein: CASAGRVRNTEAFF.

This clone was picked up one time. The chain combines TRBV5-6 with TRBJ2-1; no reliable D call. The CDR3 consists of 15 residues. V was cut by 5 bases and J by 4 bases, with 16 bases left in between. Germline CDR1 SGHDT, CDR2 YYEEEE. The DNA for the CDR3 is TGTGCCAGCAGAACCGACCATTCAACGTACAATGAGCAGTTCTTC. This codes for CASRTDHSTYNEQFF. Full variable domain (outside the CDR3, taken from reference TRBV5-6 and TRBJ2-1): DAGVTQSPTHLIKTRGQQVTLRCSPKSGHDTVSWYQQALGQGPQFIFQYYEEEERQRGNFPDRFSGHQFPNYSSELNVNALLLGDSALYLCASRTDHSTYNEQFFGPGTRLTVL.

The chain uses TRBV4-1 and TRBJ2-7, with TRBD1 matching over 7 bases. Looked up from germline, CDR1 is MGHRA and CDR2 is YSYEKL. The V segment lost 0 bases and the J segment 1 base; nucleotides outside the gene matches: 6. This CDR3 is 16 amino acids long. In DNA form, the CDR3 reads TGCGCCAGCAGCCAAGACCACGACAGGGCGTCCTACGAGCAGTACTTC. Its translation is CASSQDHDRASYEQYF.

The chain carries TRBV13 and TRBJ2-1, with a weak D call TRBD1 (7 bases). The germline CDR1 and CDR2 sequences are PRHDT and FYEKMQ (reference sequence). The CDR3 sequence is 15 residues long. V gave up 3 bases and J gave up 0 bases, with 9 bases separating them. The CDR3 loop is CASSFQGGSYNEQFF. CDR3 DNA sequence: TGTGCCAGCAGCTTTCAGGGGGGCTCCTACAATGAGCAGTTCTTC.

V and J are TRBV11-3 and TRBJ1-1; perhaps TRBD1 as D (5 bases). V was shortened by 7 bases and J by 2 bases, with 29 bases between the two germline ends. The CDR3 consists of 19 residues. Germline CDR1 and CDR2: SGHNT and YENEEA. CDR3 nucleotide sequence: TGTGCCAGCACCGGCGGGGCGAAGGGGTGGTCCGGATTTAACACTGAAGCTTTCTTT. It is translated as CASTGGAKGWSGFNTEAFF.

This clone was detected a few times. The chain links TRBV4-2 to TRBJ1-1, with unresolved D. The germline CDR1 and CDR2 sequences are LGHNA and YNFKEQ. The germline V and J ends were trimmed by 0 bases and 6 bases, with 8 bases remaining between them. The CDR3 is 13 amino acids. In DNA, the CDR3 is TGTGCCAGCAGCCAAGACAGGTTCCCTGAAGCTTTCTTT. Amino acids: CASSQDRFPEAFF.

The chain links TRBV19 to TRBJ1-5; D is possibly TRBD1 (6 bases). Germline CDR1 reads LNHDA; CDR2 reads SQIVND (reference sequence). CDR3 length equals 15 residues. V dropped 3 bases and J dropped 1 base, with 10 bases sitting between them. DNA for the CDR3: TGTGCCAGTAGTATTTTGACAGGAAGCAATCAGCCCCAGCATTTT. It specifies CASSILTGSNQPQHF.

This rearrangement joins TRBV5-5 to TRBJ2-7; 9 bases align to TRBD2. The CDR3 contains 15 residues. J lost 5 bases, V lost 0 bases, and 6 bases had no gene match. CDR1 and CDR2 (germline): SGHKS, YYEKEE (reference sequence). CDR3 residues: CASSLVAGAMDEQYF. For the CDR3, the DNA is TGTGCCAGCAGCTTGGTAGCGGGAGCGATGGACGAGCAGTACTTC.

The chain carries TRBV6-5 and TRBJ1-2; D not resolved. Germline CDR1 and CDR2: MNHEY and SVGAGI. The CDR3 extends over 15 amino acids. Trimming removed 5 bases at V and 4 bases at J, with 17 bases between. The CDR3 nucleotides read TGTGCCAGCAGTAGGCGTGGGGAGAGATTCTATGGCTACACCTTC. Its translation is CASSRRGERFYGYTF.

This clone was seen only once. The chain employs TRBV4-1 and TRBJ2-1; 8 bases agree with TRBD1. With 2 bases clipped from V and 4 bases from J, the junction kept 10 bases outside the gene matches. This CDR3 is 17 amino acids long. Germline CDR1 is MGHRA and CDR2 is YSYEKL. CDR3 coding DNA: TGCGCCAGCAGCCAATACCTCTCGGGACAGGCTTACAATGAGCAGTTCTTC. Amino acid sequence: CASSQYLSGQAYNEQFF.

CDR3 protein: CASSPEGYTF. CDR3 bases: TGTGCCAGCAGCCCGGAAGGCTACACCTTC. The rearrangement joins TRBV7-9 to TRBJ1-2; D is unclear. Germline CDR1 reads SEHNR; CDR2 reads FQNEAQ (reference sequence). The CDR3 runs to 10 residues. Trimming pared 5 bases from V and 8 bases from J, leaving 6 bases between. The variable domain in full, with the rest retrieved from reference TRBV7-9 and TRBJ1-2, is DTGVSQNPRHKITKRGQNVTFRCDPISEHNRLYWYRQTLGQGPEFLTYFQNEAQLEKSRLLSDRFSAERPKGSFSTLEIQRTEQGDSAMYLCASSPEGYTFGSGTRLTVV.

This chain uses TRBV5-4 with TRBJ2-1, with 15 bases aligning to TRBD2. V was pared by 4 bases and J by 0 bases, with 8 bases of the junction left unmatched. The germline gives CDR1 SGHNT, CDR2 YYREEE (reference sequence). CDR3 length equals 19 residues. The CDR3 reads CASSPWTSGRESSYNEQFF. The CDR3 coding sequence is TGTGCCAGCAGCCCCTGGACTAGCGGGAGGGAAAGCTCCTACAATGAGCAGTTCTTC.

This chain joins TRBV27 and TRBJ2-5; D gene uncertain. Deletions cut 6 bases from V and 5 bases from J, with 19 bases between. Germline-derived CDR1 and CDR2 are MNHEY and SMNVEV (reference sequence). CDR3 size: 15 residues. The CDR3 loop is CASSPTFGRMETQYF. The CDR3 DNA is TGTGCCAGCAGCCCGACGTTTGGGCGGATGGAGACCCAGTACTTC.

CDR3 protein: CATREGSSSYEQYF. CDR3 in DNA: TGTGCCACCCGGGAGGGGTCAAGCTCCTACGAGCAGTACTTC. The chain has TRBV27 and TRBJ2-7, with TRBD2 identical over 8 bases. Per germline, CDR1 MNHEY and CDR2 SMNVEV (reference sequence). The CDR3 sequence is 14 residues long. Trimming removed 10 bases from V and 0 bases from J; junction bases left unmatched: 8.

This rearrangement joins TRBV5-8 to TRBJ2-5; D may be TRBD1 (5 bases). The V end lost 1 base, the J end lost 7 bases, and 20 bases lay between the germline ends. This CDR3 region has 16 residues. The germline V gene encodes CDR1 SGHTS and CDR2 YDEGEE. CDR3 in amino acids: CASSLSGYRKIGTQYF. In nucleotides, the CDR3 is TGTGCCAGCAGCTTGTCAGGGTATAGGAAAATTGGGACCCAGTACTTC.

The chain carries TRBV5-6 and TRBJ1-1; no reliable D call. Germline loops: CDR1 SGHDT, CDR2 YYEEEE. The CDR3 loop spans 15 amino acids. V lost 0 bases, J lost 0 bases, and 9 bases lay in between. The CDR3: CASSLDSAMNTEAFF. In DNA, the CDR3 is TGTGCCAGCAGCTTGGATAGTGCCATGAACACTGAAGCTTTCTTT. The variable domain in full, with the rest retrieved from reference TRBV5-6 and TRBJ1-1, is DAGVTQSPTHLIKTRGQQVTLRCSPKSGHDTVSWYQQALGQGPQFIFQYYEEEERQRGNFPDRFSGHQFPNYSSELNVNALLLGDSALYLCASSLDSAMNTEAFFGQGTRLTVV.

The rearrangement links TRBV7-9 to TRBJ2-5; 8 bases match TRBD1. Judging by the DNA end, TRBJ2-7 fits better; the J call may be wrong. This CDR3 is built from 14 residues. Germline V gene sequence: CDR1 SEHNR, CDR2 FQNEAQ (reference sequence). The CDR3 region has the DNA TGTGCCAGCAGCTCGGGACAGGAGCCCCACGAGCAGTACTTC. Encoded protein: CASSSGQEPHEQYF.

The chain joins TRBV27 to TRBJ2-1, with a weak D call TRBD2 (5 bases). V was pared by 5 bases and J by 8 bases, with 10 bases between. Germline-derived CDR1 and CDR2 are MNHEY and SMNVEV (reference sequence). The CDR3 contains 12 residues. CDR3 loop: CASSRSGYEQFF. The CDR3 bases are TGTGCCAGCAGTCGATCGGGGTATGAGCAGTTCTTC.

Concerning this clone itself: The same CDR3 can be traced to other DNA sequences in this sample. This chain connects TRBV28 to TRBJ1-5, with unresolved D. The CDR3 loop spans 13 amino acids. The germline V and J ends were trimmed by 6 bases and 4 bases, with 10 bases remaining between them. The germline CDR1 and CDR2 sequences are MDHEN and SYDVKM. CDR3: CASSLDGNQPQHF. CDR3 DNA sequence: TGTGCCAGCAGCCTCGACGGAAATCAGCCCCAGCATTTT.